Following are 27 T cell receptor beta chains from one sample sequenced in a study of blood T cell repertoires in COVID-19. TCRdb keeps only in-frame clones here, not all; method: immunoSEQ multiplex PCR. The table records 230,000 or so clones, more than 65% of them present only once. The sample comprised peripheral blood. These receptors all come from a middle-aged woman who had recovered from COVID-19.

This rearrangement joins TRBV7-9 to TRBJ2-1; D not certain. The V end lost 5 bases, the J end lost 7 bases, and 9 bases lay between the germline ends. The CDR3 extends over 12 amino acids. Germline values: CDR1 SEHNR, CDR2 FQNEAQ (reference sequence). CDR3 nucleotides: TGTGCCAGCAGCCCCGGTGCGAATGAGCAGTTCTTC. Its translation: CASSPGANEQFF.

The chain is built from TRBV18 and TRBJ1-4; a weak D match, TRBD1 (6 bases). CDR3 length equals 15 residues. Germline V CDR1 and CDR2: KGHSH, LQKENI. Trimming stripped 4 bases from V and 2 bases from J, with 11 bases between. The CDR3 sequence: CASSQQGSTNEKLFF. The CDR3, as DNA: TGTGCCAGCTCACAACAGGGTTCGACTAATGAAAAACTGTTTTTT.

The rearrangement links TRBV7-2 to TRBJ2-3; D might be TRBD1 (5 bases). The CDR3 extends over 13 amino acids. The germline CDR1 and CDR2 sequences are SGHTA and FQGNSA. The V gene lost 3 bases and the J gene lost 4 bases, with 8 bases spanning the gap. This chain's CDR3 is CASSFSGPDTQYF. DNA for the CDR3: TGTGCCAGCAGCTTTTCAGGGCCAGATACGCAGTATTTT.

The gene calls are TRBV18 and TRBJ2-1, with TRBD1 matching 10 bases. The CDR3 contains 16 residues. From germline, CDR1 is KGHSH and CDR2 LQKENI. Trimming took 6 bases from V and 7 from J; bases not matched to a gene: 12. The CDR3, as DNA: TGTGCCAGCTCCCGCGACTCGGGACAGGGGTGGAATGAGCAGTTCTTC. Amino acid sequence: CASSRDSGQGWNEQFF.

The rearrangement uses TRBV27 and TRBJ1-6, with D perhaps TRBD1 (6 bases). The germline V gene has CDR1 MNHEY and CDR2 SMNVEV (reference sequence). V lost 1 base and J lost 10, with 14 bases in between. The CDR3 length is 15 residues. CDR3 nucleotides: TGTGCCAGCAGTTTATTAGGGGGTCGCGACTCACCCCTCCACTTT. This sequence encodes CASSLLGGRDSPLHF.

V and J are TRBV3-1 (or the pseudogene TRBV3-2) and TRBJ1-2, with TRBD1 matching 8 bases. The CDR3 contains 13 residues. The ends lost 6 bases at V and 4 bases at J; junction bases unmatched: 4. Looked up from germline, CDR1 is LGHDT and CDR2 is YNNKEL (reference sequence). CDR3 nucleotide sequence: TGTGCCAGCAGTCGGACAGGGCCCTATGGCTACACCTTC. Encoded protein: CASSRTGPYGYTF.

The chain is built from TRBV24-1 and TRBJ1-4; a weak D match, TRBD1 (6 bases). V lost 10 bases and J 3 bases, leaving 11 bases between the germline ends. Germline V gives CDR1 KGHDR, CDR2 SFDVKD. This CDR3 region has 13 residues. The CDR3 nucleotides read TGTGCCACTGAGCGGGGGCCTAATGAAAAACTGTTTTTT. Translation: CATERGPNEKLFF.

The chain combines TRBV11-3 with TRBJ2-2, with 8 bases matching TRBD2. The length of the CDR3 is 15 residues. Germline V gene sequence: CDR1 SGHNT, CDR2 YENEEA. V shed 1 base, J shed 6 bases, and the junction held 4 bases outside the gene matches. The CDR3 reads CASSLGSGVSGELFF. CDR3 sequence (DNA): TGTGCCAGCAGCTTAGGTAGCGGGGTCTCCGGGGAGCTGTTTTTT. Complete variable domain (other parts from reference TRBV11-3 and TRBJ2-2): EAGVVQSPRYKIIEKKQPVAFWCNPISGHNTLYWYLQNLGQGPELLIRYENEEAVDDSQLPKDRFSAERLKGVDSTLKIQPAELGDSAVYLCASSLGSGVSGELFFGEGSRLTVL.

This clone came up a few times. J is TRBJ1-4 and V is TRBV28; TRBD1 agrees at 9 bases. Germline V gene data show CDR1 as MDHEN and CDR2 as SYDVKM. J lost 8 bases, V lost 7 bases, and 11 bases had no gene match. This CDR3 spans 15 amino acids. CDR3 loop: CASNLGQGVTEKLFF. In DNA form, the CDR3 reads TGTGCCAGCAATTTGGGACAGGGAGTCACCGAAAAACTGTTTTTT.

This chain links TRBV5-1 with TRBJ2-7, with 11 bases lining up with TRBD1. Germline V gene sequence: CDR1 SGHRS, CDR2 YFSETQ. The CDR3 is made up of 16 amino acids. The J segment lost 2 bases and the V segment lost 0 bases, leaving 4 bases of the junction unmatched. CDR3 nucleotides: TGCGCCAGCAGCTTGGTACCGGGACAGGGGGCCTACGAGCAGTACTTC. Residues: CASSLVPGQGAYEQYF.

This chain joins TRBV13 and TRBJ2-3, with 7 bases aligning to TRBD2. The junction had 7 bases not matched to a gene; V was cut back by 2 bases and J by 2 bases. CDR1 is PRHDT and CDR2 is FYEKMQ in the germline V gene (reference sequence). This CDR3 region has 16 residues. The CDR3 region is CASSLSLAELTDTQYF. The CDR3 coding sequence is TGTGCCAGCAGCTTAAGTCTAGCGGAGCTCACAGATACGCAGTATTTT.

This clone was recorded a few times. Here the CDR3 reads CASSRPPRGNTEAFF. In nucleotides, the CDR3 is TGTGCCAGCAGTCGACCACCGAGAGGGAACACTGAAGCTTTCTTT. The chain uses TRBV6-5 and TRBJ1-1; D is ambiguous. Trimming stripped 5 bases from V and 1 base from J, with 14 bases between. The CDR3 covers 15 residues. Germline V lookup: CDR1 MNHEY, CDR2 SVGAGI.

This sequence joins TRBV28 and TRBJ2-7; 7 positions match TRBD2. Germline assignment: CDR1 MDHEN and CDR2 SYDVKM. The ends lost 8 bases at V and 2 bases at J; junction bases unmatched: 3. This CDR3 comprises 12 residues. CDR3: CASWSGTYEQYF. Here the CDR3 DNA reads TGTGCCAGCTGGAGCGGGACCTACGAGCAGTACTTC.

Remarks on this clone: Other DNA sequences in this sample translate to the same CDR3. J is TRBJ2-7 and V is TRBV18; 7 nucleotides align to TRBD1. This CDR3 contains 14 residues. Trimming removed 6 bases from V and 2 bases from J; junction bases left unmatched: 7. Germline loops: CDR1 KGHSH, CDR2 LQKENI. CDR3 sequence: CASSPGTATYEQYF. DNA of the CDR3: TGTGCCAGCTCCCCCGGGACAGCAACCTACGAGCAGTACTTC.

The V gene is TRBV3-1 (or the pseudogene TRBV3-2), the J gene TRBJ2-6, with 7 bases fitting TRBD1. Germline CDR1 reads LGHDT; CDR2 reads YNNKEL (reference sequence). Trimming cost V 1 base and J 2 bases; bases outside gene matches: 2. The CDR3 runs 16 residues. The CDR3 reads CASSQGDSAGANVLTF. CDR3 coding DNA: TGTGCCAGCAGCCAAGGGGACAGTGCTGGGGCCAACGTCCTGACTTTC.

CDR3 sequence (DNA): TGTGCCAGCAGCCTCCCTGGGGGGGAAGAGACCCAGTACTTC. Translation gives CASSLPGGEETQYF. The gene calls are TRBV5-6 and TRBJ2-5, with 7 bases aligning to TRBD2. The CDR3 extends over 14 amino acids. Unmatched junction bases numbered 6, after V lost 4 bases and J lost 3 bases. Germline-derived CDR1 and CDR2 are SGHDT and YYEEEE.

The rearrangement links TRBV6-6 to TRBJ2-7, with a possible D match to TRBD1 (5 bases). CDR3 length: 13 residues. CDR1 is MNHNY, CDR2 SVGAGI, per germline (reference sequence). Trimming removed 6 bases from V and 3 bases from J, with 12 bases in between. CDR3 nucleotide sequence: TGTGCCAGCAGCTCCGAACAGGTCTACGAGCAGTACTTC. Amino acid sequence: CASSSEQVYEQYF.

CDR3 nucleotide sequence: TGTGCCAGCAGTCGGGCTAGCGGGGGGACCTTTATAGTCGAGCAGTACTTC. Its protein product is CASSRASGGTFIVEQYF. The chain is built from TRBV6-6 and TRBJ2-7; the match to TRBD2 covers 11 bases. There are 17 residues in the CDR3. The V segment lost 5 bases and the J segment 6 bases; nucleotides outside the gene matches: 15. In germline, CDR1 is MNHNY, CDR2 SVGAGI (reference sequence).

The CDR3 region is CASHGGHPPLHF. The CDR3 DNA follows: TGTGCCAGCCACGGGGGGCATCCCCCCCTCCACTTT. The genes are TRBV12-3 or TRBV12-4 and TRBJ1-6; D might be TRBD1 (6 bases). The CDR3 is 12 amino acids. Trimming removed 8 bases at V and 13 bases at J, with 15 bases between.

This clone came up a few times. The V gene is TRBV4-3, the J gene TRBJ2-7; perhaps TRBD2 as D (5 bases). The CDR3 runs to 16 residues. From germline, CDR1 is LGHNA and CDR2 YSLEER. Trimming cost V 0 bases and J 3 bases, with 15 bases left between them. DNA of the CDR3: TGCGCCAGCAGCCAAGAAGCCCAGAGCGACTACTACGAGCAGTACTTC. Protein product: CASSQEAQSDYYEQYF.

This chain uses TRBV6-5 with TRBJ1-2; D is undetermined. CDR1 is MNHEY, CDR2 SVGAGI, per germline. This CDR3 comprises 12 residues. V was cut by 6 bases and J by 5 bases, with 10 bases left in between. The CDR3 DNA reads as TGTGCCAGCAGCCGAGACACGTATGGCTACACCTTC. It codes for CASSRDTYGYTF.

This clone has just one count. The V call is TRBV2, the J call TRBJ2-7, with 10 bases fitting TRBD1. CDR3 size: 13 residues. Germline V lookup: CDR1 SNHLY, CDR2 FYNNEI. V was clipped by 2 bases and J by 6 bases; unmatched bases: 1. The CDR3 DNA reads TGTGCCAGCAGTGAACGGACAGGGGGCGAGCAGTACTTC. It encodes CASSERTGGEQYF. Supplemented by reference TRBV2 and TRBJ2-7, the full variable domain reads EPEVTQTPSHQVTQMGQEVILRCVPISNHLYFYWYRQILGQKVEFLVSFYNNEISEKSEIFDDQFSVERPDGSNFTLKIRSTKLEDSAMYFCASSERTGGEQYFGPGTRLTVT.

This sequence joins TRBV6-5 and TRBJ2-7; 8 bases map to TRBD1. In germline, CDR1 is MNHEY, CDR2 SVGAGI. V lost 5 bases and J lost 2; bases outside the gene matches: 8. The CDR3 totals 15 residues. The CDR3 loop is CASSNRDRRPYEQYF. In DNA form, the CDR3 reads TGTGCCAGCAGTAACCGGGACAGGCGTCCCTACGAGCAGTACTTC.

The chain employs TRBV7-2 and TRBJ1-2, with D hard to call. Germline CDR1 is SGHTA and CDR2 is FQGNSA. The CDR3 is made up of 15 amino acids. V was trimmed by 6 bases and J by 8 bases, leaving 22 bases between them. The CDR3 loop reads CASSMGIGLSSGYTF. CDR3 bases: TGTGCCAGCAGTATGGGTATAGGACTGTCGTCGGGCTACACCTTC.

V usage is TRBV7-9 and J usage is TRBJ1-2; D gene unclear. CDR1 and CDR2 (germline): SEHNR, FQNEAQ (reference sequence). There are 15 residues in the CDR3. Trimming removed 5 bases at V and 4 bases at J, with 17 bases between. CDR3 loop: CASSATVGHSYGYTF. DNA of the CDR3: TGTGCCAGCAGCGCCACGGTGGGCCATTCCTATGGCTACACCTTC.

V and J are TRBV7-2 and TRBJ1-2, with a possible D match to TRBD1 (5 bases). This CDR3 region has 17 residues. CDR1 SGHTA and CDR2 FQGNSA come from the germline V gene. Trimming removed 1 base from V and 8 bases from J, with 23 bases in between. CDR3 sequence reads: CASSLDPGPRRGAGYTF. The DNA for the CDR3 is TGTGCCAGCAGCTTAGACCCCGGACCGCGGCGCGGGGCAGGCTACACCTTC. Using reference TRBV7-2 and TRBJ1-2 for the parts outside the CDR3, the full variable domain is GAGVSQSPSNKVTEKGKDVELRCDPISGHTALYWYRQSLGQGLEFLIYFQGNSAPDKSGLPSDRFSAERTGGSVSTLTIQRTQQEDSAVYLCASSLDPGPRRGAGYTFGSGTRLTVV.

The J gene is TRBJ1-1, the V gene TRBV6-5; D is possibly TRBD1 (6 bases). The CDR3 loop spans 15 amino acids. Trimming took off 0 bases at V and 7 bases at J, with 15 bases between the two ends. CDR1 is MNHEY and CDR2 is SVGAGI in the germline V gene. The CDR3 sequence: CASSYSSPGGHEAFF. In DNA, the CDR3 is TGTGCCAGCAGTTACTCGAGTCCCGGGGGGCATGAAGCTTTCTTT.